The 7 T cell receptor beta chains listed next were all sequenced from one sample in a study of blood T cell repertoires in COVID-19. Data came from immunoSEQ multiplex PCR; TCRdb stores just in-frame clones and leaves some out. This sample yields a few hundred thousand clones, of which about 91% are seen a single time; roughly 14% belongs to the top ten. Sequences were obtained from PBMCs or T cells enriched from blood (not recorded which). The receptors here all came from a woman aged 45-60 years with acute COVID-19.

The chain carries TRBV11-2 and TRBJ2-1; 9 bases match TRBD2. The CDR3 loop spans 15 amino acids. The junction had 6 bases not matched to a gene; V was cut back by 5 bases and J by 4 bases. The germline V gene has CDR1 SGHAT and CDR2 FQNNGV. CDR3 DNA sequence: TGTGCCAGCAGCCCGGCTAGCGGGGCTTACAATGAGCAGTTCTTC. This gives the protein CASSPASGAYNEQFF.

The chain combines TRBV5-1 with TRBJ2-7; the D gene is possibly TRBD2 (5 bases). The CDR3 length is 14 residues. Germline loops: CDR1 SGHRS, CDR2 YFSETQ. Trimming took off 4 bases at V and 6 bases at J, with 17 bases between the two ends. The CDR3 coding sequence is TGCGCCAGCAGCGCATCCCCCAGGCGGGCCGAGCAGTACTTC. Protein product: CASSASPRRAEQYF.

The rearrangement uses TRBV7-2 and TRBJ2-3; 10 nucleotides agree with TRBD2. V lost 5 bases, J lost 2 bases, and 4 bases stayed unmatched. The length of the CDR3 is 15 residues. The V gene's germline CDR1 is SGHTA and CDR2 FQGNSA. The CDR3 sequence is CASSPTSGSTDTQYF. For the CDR3, the DNA is TGTGCCAGCAGCCCGACTAGCGGGTCCACAGATACGCAGTATTTT.

The chain is built from TRBV15 and TRBJ2-7, with D possibly matching TRBD2 (5 bases). The CDR3 loop spans 15 amino acids. Trimming removed 0 bases from V and 7 bases from J, with 16 bases in between. From germline, CDR1 is LNHNV and CDR2 YYDKDF (reference sequence). CDR3 in amino acids: CATSRDKPARGEQYF. The CDR3 coding sequence is TGTGCCACCAGCAGAGATAAGCCGGCTCGAGGGGAGCAGTACTTC.

V usage is TRBV4-2 and J usage is TRBJ2-3; TRBD2 aligns across 10 bases. The CDR3 runs 15 residues. Germline CDR1 reads LGHNA; CDR2 reads YNFKEQ. With 0 bases clipped from V and 5 bases from J, the junction kept 2 bases outside the gene matches. The CDR3 reads CASSQETSGQDTQYF. CDR3 nucleotide sequence: TGTGCCAGCAGCCAAGAGACTAGCGGGCAAGATACGCAGTATTTT.

This chain joins TRBV19 and TRBJ2-1; D might be TRBD2 (5 bases). Trimming removed 7 bases at V and 9 bases at J, with 19 bases between. The germline gives CDR1 LNHDA, CDR2 SQIVND (reference sequence). This CDR3 contains 14 residues. CDR3 DNA sequence: TGTGCCAGTACCCAGGACTGGGGATATAGTGAGCAGTTCTTC. It is translated as CASTQDWGYSEQFF.

The rearrangement uses TRBV24-1 and TRBJ2-5; weak D call: TRBD2 (5 bases). V lost 2 bases, J lost 1 base, and 10 bases lay in between. The CDR3 runs 15 residues. Germline V gene data show CDR1 as KGHDR and CDR2 as SFDVKD. The CDR3 nucleotides are TGTGCCACCAGTGATTCCCGGCGGGTCCAAGAGACCCAGTACTTC. Translating it yields CATSDSRRVQETQYF.